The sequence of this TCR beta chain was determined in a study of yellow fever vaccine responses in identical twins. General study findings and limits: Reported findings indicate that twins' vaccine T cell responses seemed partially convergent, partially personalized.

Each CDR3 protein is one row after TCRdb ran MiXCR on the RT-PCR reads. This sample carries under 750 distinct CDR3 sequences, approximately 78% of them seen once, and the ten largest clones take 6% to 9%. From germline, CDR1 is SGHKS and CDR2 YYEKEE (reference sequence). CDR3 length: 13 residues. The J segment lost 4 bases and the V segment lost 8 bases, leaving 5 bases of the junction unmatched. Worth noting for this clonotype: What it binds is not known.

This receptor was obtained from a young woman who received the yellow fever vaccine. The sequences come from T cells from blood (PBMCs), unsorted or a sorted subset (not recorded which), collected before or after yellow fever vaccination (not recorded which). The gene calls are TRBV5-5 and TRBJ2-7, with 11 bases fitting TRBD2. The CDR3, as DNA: TGTGCCAGTATGAGGACTAGCGGGTACGAGCAGTACTTC. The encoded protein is CASMRTSGYEQYF.